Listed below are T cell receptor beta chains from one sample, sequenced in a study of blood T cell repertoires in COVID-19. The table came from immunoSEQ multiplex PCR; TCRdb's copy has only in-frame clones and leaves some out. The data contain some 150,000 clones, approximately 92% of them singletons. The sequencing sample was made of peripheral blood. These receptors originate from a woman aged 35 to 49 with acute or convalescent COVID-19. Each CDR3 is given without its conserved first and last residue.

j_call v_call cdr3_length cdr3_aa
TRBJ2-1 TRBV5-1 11 ASSSLGFNEQF
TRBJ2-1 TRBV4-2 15 ASSQEGGQPPYNEQF
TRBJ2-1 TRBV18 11 ASFEFLYNEQF
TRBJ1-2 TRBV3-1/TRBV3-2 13 ASSQDAQGFYGYT
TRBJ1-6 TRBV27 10 ASSTQNSPLH
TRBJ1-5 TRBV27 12 ASSFGQSNQPQH
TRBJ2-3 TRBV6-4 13 ASSDSSGNADTQY
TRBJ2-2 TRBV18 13 ASSPAPANTGELF
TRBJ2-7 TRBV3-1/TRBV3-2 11 ASAPGLIGEQY
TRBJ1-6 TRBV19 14 ASSSRQATYNSPLH
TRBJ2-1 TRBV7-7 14 ASSLDPAGGNNEQF
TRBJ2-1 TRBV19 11 ASSINSGNEQF
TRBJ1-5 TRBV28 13 ASSLGQWGNQPQH
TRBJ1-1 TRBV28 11 ASRGTADIVAF
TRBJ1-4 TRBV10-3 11 ATRATLNEKLF
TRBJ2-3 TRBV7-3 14 ASSLLAGGSEDTQY
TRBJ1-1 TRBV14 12 ASNGGTANTEAF
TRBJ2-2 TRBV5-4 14 ASSPRAGPGTGELF
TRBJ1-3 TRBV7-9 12 ASSRSYSGNTIY
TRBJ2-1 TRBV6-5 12 ASSKIAGDNEQF
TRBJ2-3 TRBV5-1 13 ASSQDRGRVDTQY
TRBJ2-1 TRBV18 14 ASSLRTSGGNNEQF
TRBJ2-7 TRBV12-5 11 ASGFDRGYEQY
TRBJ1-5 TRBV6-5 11 ASSYRTGVPQH
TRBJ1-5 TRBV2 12 ASSEVVSNQPQH
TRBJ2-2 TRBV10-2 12 ASRDWTSIGELF
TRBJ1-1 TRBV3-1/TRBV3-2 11 ASNLIGDTEAF
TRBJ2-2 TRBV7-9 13 ASSLSLGGSGELF
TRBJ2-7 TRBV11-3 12 ASSLGQGGNEQY
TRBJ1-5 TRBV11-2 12 ASSFSGVDQPQH
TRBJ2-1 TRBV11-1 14 ASSLDGQGAFNEQF
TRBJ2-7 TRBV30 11 AWKGGGTYEQY